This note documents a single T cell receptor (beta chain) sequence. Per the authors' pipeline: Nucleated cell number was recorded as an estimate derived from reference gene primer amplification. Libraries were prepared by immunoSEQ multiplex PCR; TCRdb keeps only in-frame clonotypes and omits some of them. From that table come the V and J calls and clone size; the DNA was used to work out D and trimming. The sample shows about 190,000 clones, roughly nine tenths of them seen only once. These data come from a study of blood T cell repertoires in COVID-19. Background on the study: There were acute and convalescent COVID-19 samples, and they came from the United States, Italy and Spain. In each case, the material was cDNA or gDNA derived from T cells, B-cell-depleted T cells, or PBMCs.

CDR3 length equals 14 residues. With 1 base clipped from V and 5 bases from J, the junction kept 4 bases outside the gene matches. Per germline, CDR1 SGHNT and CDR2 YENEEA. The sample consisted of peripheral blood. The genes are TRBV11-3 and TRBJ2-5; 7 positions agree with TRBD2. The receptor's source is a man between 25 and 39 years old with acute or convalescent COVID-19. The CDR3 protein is CASSLGGGRETQYF. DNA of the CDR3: TGTGCCAGCAGCTTAGGCGGGGGACGGGAGACCCAGTACTTC.